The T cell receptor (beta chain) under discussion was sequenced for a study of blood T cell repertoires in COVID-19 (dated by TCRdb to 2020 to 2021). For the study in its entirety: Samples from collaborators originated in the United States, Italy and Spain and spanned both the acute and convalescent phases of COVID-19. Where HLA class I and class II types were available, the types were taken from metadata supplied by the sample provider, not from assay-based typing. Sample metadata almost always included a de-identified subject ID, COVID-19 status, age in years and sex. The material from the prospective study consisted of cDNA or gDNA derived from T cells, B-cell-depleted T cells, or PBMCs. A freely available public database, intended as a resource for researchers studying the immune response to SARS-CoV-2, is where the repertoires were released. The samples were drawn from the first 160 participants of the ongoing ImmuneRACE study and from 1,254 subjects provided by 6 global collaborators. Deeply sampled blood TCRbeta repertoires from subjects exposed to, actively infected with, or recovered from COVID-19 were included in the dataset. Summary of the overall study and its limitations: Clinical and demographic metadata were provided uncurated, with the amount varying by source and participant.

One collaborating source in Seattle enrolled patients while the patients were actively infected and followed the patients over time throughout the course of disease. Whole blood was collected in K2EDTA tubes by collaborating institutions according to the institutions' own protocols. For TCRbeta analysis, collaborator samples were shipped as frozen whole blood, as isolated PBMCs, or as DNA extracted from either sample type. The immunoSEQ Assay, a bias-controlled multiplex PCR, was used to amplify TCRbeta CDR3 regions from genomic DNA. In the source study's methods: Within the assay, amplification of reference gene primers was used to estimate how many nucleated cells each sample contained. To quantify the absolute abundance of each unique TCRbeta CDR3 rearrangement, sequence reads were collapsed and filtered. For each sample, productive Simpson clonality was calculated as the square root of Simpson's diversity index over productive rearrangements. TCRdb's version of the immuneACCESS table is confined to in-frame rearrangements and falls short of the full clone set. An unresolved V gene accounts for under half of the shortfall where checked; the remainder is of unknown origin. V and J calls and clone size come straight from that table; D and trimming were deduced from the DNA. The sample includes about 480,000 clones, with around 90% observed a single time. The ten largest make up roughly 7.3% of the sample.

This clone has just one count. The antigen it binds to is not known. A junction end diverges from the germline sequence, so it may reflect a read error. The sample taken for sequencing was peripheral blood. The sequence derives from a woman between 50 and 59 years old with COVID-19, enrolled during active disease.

The nucleotides read TGTGCCAGCAGCTTTCTGGGGGGAGAGATCTTC. Its protein reads: CASSFLGGEIF. The V and J segments used are TRBV5-5 and TRBJ2-1; TRBD2 is a possible D gene, resting on 6 matching bases. From the germline V gene (reference sequence), CDR1 is SGHKS and CDR2 is YYEKEE. The CDR3 contains 11 residues, cysteine and phenylalanine counted. The only DNA kept is the CDR3, 33 bases in frame from the first base.